One and the same sample provided the 11 T cell receptor beta chains below, sequenced in a study of PD-1 blockade in classical Hodgkin lymphoma. Sequenced by immunoSEQ multiplex PCR; TCRdb stores in-frame clones only, minus some. Here the sample spans 80,000 to 95,000 clones, approximately 86% being singletons. As to time point: cycle 4 day 1 (C4D1), after six to seven weeks of nivolumab. Every patient had relapsed following autologous stem cell transplantation, and cohorts differed in brentuximab vedotin exposure. Sequencing used peripheral blood mononuclear cells (PBMCs), obtained before the fourth cycle of nivolumab. These receptors were obtained from a human donor with classical Hodgkin lymphoma.

The chain recombines TRBV9 with TRBJ1-5; TRBD1 matches 7 bases. CDR1 is SGDLS and CDR2 is YYNGEE in the germline V gene. The length of the CDR3 is 15 residues. The V segment lost 4 bases and the J segment 6 bases; nucleotides outside the gene matches: 10. The CDR3: CASSNAGTVGQPQHF. CDR3 coding DNA: TGTGCCAGCAGCAACGCGGGGACAGTAGGTCAGCCCCAGCATTTT. The entire variable domain, with the rest obtained from reference TRBV9 and TRBJ1-5, is as follows: DSGVTQTPKHLITATGQRVTLRCSPRSGDLSVYWYQQSLDQGLQFLIQYYNGEERAKGNILERFSAQQFPDLHSELNLSSLELGDSALYFCASSNAGTVGQPQHFGDGTRLSIL.

The chain's CDR3 is CASRHTTSYEQYF. CDR3 coding DNA: TGTGCCAGCAGACACACCACTTCCTACGAGCAGTACTTC. The chain combines TRBV6-5 with TRBJ2-7; D gene ambiguous. V shed 6 bases and J shed 1 base, with 10 bases lying between them. The CDR3 spans 13 residues. From germline, CDR1 is MNHEY and CDR2 SVGAGI.

The V and J genes are TRBV29-1 and TRBJ2-3; 7 nucleotides agree with TRBD2. This CDR3 region has 15 residues. CDR1 is SQVTM, CDR2 ANQGSEA, per germline. J lost 2 bases, V lost 2 bases, and 7 bases had no gene match. Here the CDR3 DNA reads TGCAGCGTTGAAAACGGTGCGGGAGACACAGATACGCAGTATTTT. Protein product: CSVENGAGDTDTQYF.

The chain couples TRBV7-6 to TRBJ2-3; TRBD2 matches 7 bases. The trim removed 2 bases at V and 4 bases at J, leaving 9 bases unmatched. The CDR3 consists of 16 residues. Germline assignment: CDR1 SGHVS and CDR2 FNYEAQ. The DNA for the CDR3 is TGTGCCAGCAGCTTATGGGCGGGAGTCACCCCAGATACGCAGTATTTT. Its translation is CASSLWAGVTPDTQYF.

The chain uses TRBV10-2 and TRBJ2-7; D is possibly TRBD2 (7 bases). Trimming cost V 8 bases and J 8 bases, with 22 bases left between them. Germline V gives CDR1 WSHSY, CDR2 SAAADI. The CDR3 covers 14 residues. The CDR3 sequence: CASALGGDITKQYF. The CDR3, as DNA: TGCGCCAGCGCCCTAGGGGGGGATATTACGAAGCAGTACTTC.

V and J are TRBV9 and TRBJ1-3, with no clear D. The germline CDR1 and CDR2 sequences are SGDLS and YYNGEE. This CDR3 contains 14 residues. The V end lost 0 bases, the J end lost 3 bases, and 7 bases lay between the germline ends. The chain's CDR3 is CASSVGGIGNTIYF. The DNA for the CDR3 is TGTGCCAGCAGCGTAGGAGGTATTGGAAACACCATATATTTT.

The chain is built from TRBV13 and TRBJ2-2; TRBD1 is a possible D gene (6 bases). V gave up 3 bases and J gave up 5 bases, with 16 bases separating them. Germline CDR1 is PRHDT and CDR2 is FYEKMQ (reference sequence). The CDR3 totals 16 residues. As DNA, the CDR3 is TGTGCCAGCAGCTTCTCGACATGGGGGCGAACCGGGGAGCTGTTTTTT. Protein: CASSFSTWGRTGELFF. Variable domain in full (rest from reference TRBV13 and TRBJ2-2): AAGVIQSPRHLIKEKRETATLKCYPIPRHDTVYWYQQGPGQDPQFLISFYEKMQSDKGSIPDRFSAQQFSDYHSELNMSSLELGDSALYFCASSFSTWGRTGELFFGEGSRLTVL.

The chain joins TRBV19 to TRBJ2-2; TRBD2 agrees at 13 bases. CDR3 length: 19 residues. CDR1 and CDR2 (germline): LNHDA, SQIVND (reference sequence). With V trimmed by 5 bases and J by 3 bases, 12 bases remained unmatched. CDR3 DNA: TGTGCCAGTAGTTCCATACGGACTAGCGGGAGATACTACACCGGGGAGCTGTTTTTT. As protein: CASSSIRTSGRYYTGELFF.

The genes are TRBV18 and TRBJ1-5; the match to TRBD1 covers 11 bases. Trimming took 6 bases from V and 1 from J; bases not matched to a gene: 14. Germline V CDR1 and CDR2: KGHSH, LQKENI. The CDR3 is 19 residues long. The CDR3 DNA is TGTGCCAGCTCCCAAAACCGGCCGGGACAGGGGGGAAGCAATCAGCCCCAGCATTTT. Translating it yields CASSQNRPGQGGSNQPQHF. The variable domain in full, completed from reference TRBV18 and TRBJ1-5, reads NAGVMQNPRHLVRRRGQEARLRCSPMKGHSHVYWYRQLPEEGLKFMVYLQKENIIDESGMPKERFSAEFPKEGPSILRIQQVVRGDSAAYFCASSQNRPGQGGSNQPQHFGDGTRLSIL.

The genes are TRBV9 and TRBJ2-3, with a possible D match to TRBD1 (6 bases). This CDR3 is 14 amino acids long. The germline V gene has CDR1 SGDLS and CDR2 YYNGEE. With 0 bases removed from V and 7 bases from J, the gap between germline ends came to 12 bases. DNA for the CDR3: TGTGCCAGCAGCGTAGGGACACAGGGCTATACGCAGTATTTT. Amino acid sequence: CASSVGTQGYTQYF. Drawing the rest from reference TRBV9 and TRBJ2-3, the complete variable domain is DSGVTQTPKHLITATGQRVTLRCSPRSGDLSVYWYQQSLDQGLQFLIQYYNGEERAKGNILERFSAQQFPDLHSELNLSSLELGDSALYFCASSVGTQGYTQYFGPGTRLTVL.

The chain joins TRBV6-5 to TRBJ2-7, with a weak D call TRBD1 (6 bases). Germline assignment: CDR1 MNHEY and CDR2 SVGAGI. CDR3 length: 16 amino acids. V lost 2 bases and J lost 2, with 16 bases in between. This chain's CDR3 is CASSYAPPRDTYEQYF. The CDR3 DNA is TGTGCCAGCAGTTACGCCCCACCCCGGGACACCTACGAGCAGTACTTC.